What follows is one TCR beta chain and its context. The sample comes from a study of PD-1 blockade in mismatch repair-deficient tumors. Study in general: All were previously treated, progressing patients with 12 mismatch repair-deficient cancer types.

V lost 3 bases to trimming and J lost 1 base, with 9 bases between them. The CDR3 spans 14 residues. Germline V gene lookup returns CDR1 SGHTA and CDR2 FQGNSA. Clones were sequenced by immunoSEQ multiplex PCR, and TCRdb holds only the in-frame ones, with some missing. The data show about 63,000 clones, around 89% seen once. A few pembrolizumab responders had their TCRs sequenced. The clonotype originates from an adult with mismatch repair-deficient cancer. The V gene is TRBV7-2, the J gene TRBJ1-2; D is ambiguous. Here the sequenced sample was peripheral blood, taken 52 weeks after starting pembrolizumab. CDR3 loop: CASSFLQSNYGYTF. The CDR3 DNA follows: TGTGCCAGCAGCTTTCTACAGAGTAACTATGGCTACACCTTC.